The T cell receptor (beta chain) described here comes from a study of cytomegalovirus exposure and HLA in healthy donors. Study-wide background: There were around 100 million unique TCR beta sequences, drawn from approximately 180 million T cells, in an earlier analysis. Early on, a data release was issued that held 80 million to 90 million unique TCRs from HLA-typed donors.

Study results and limitations: The authors enumerated around 150 TCR beta chains as linked to cytomegalovirus.

PCR was performed using 60 Vbeta and 13 Jbeta primers. Produced via immunoSEQ multiplex PCR; TCRdb's table is partial and in-frame only. Of approximately 170,000 clones in the sample, over 70% are singletons; the top ten hold 7.4%. A remark on this clone: Its antigen is still unknown.

This sequence was found in a male donor in good health and CMV-seropositive. The specimen was PBMCs.

For the CDR3, the DNA is TGTGCCAGCAGTTTACATCCGGTTTCCTACGAGCAGTACTTC. It yields the protein CASSLHPVSYEQYF. The chain joins TRBV27 to TRBJ2-7, with D unclear. Trimming stripped 2 bases from V and 1 base from J, with 9 bases between. This CDR3 comprises 14 residues. CDR1 and CDR2 from the germline V gene are MNHEY and SMNVEV (reference sequence).